These T cell receptor beta chains were read from a single sample in a study of cytomegalovirus exposure and HLA in healthy donors. Method: immunoSEQ multiplex PCR; TCRdb's copy keeps in-frame clones and lacks some. The sample holds about 170,000 clones; over 75% are singletons and the top ten take over 2.5%. The sample was PBMCs. These receptors were taken from a female donor in good health and CMV-seronegative. Both conserved end residues are part of each CDR3. The D gene is left open where the match is weak. Expanded clones get a size class; other rows say once, few or many, or leave the size out.

d_gene	abundance	v_gene	j_gene	CDR3aa	CDR3nt
TRBD1	.	TRBV30	TRBJ1-2	CAWSESLRGQSGYTF	TGTGCCTGGAGTGAATCGTTAAGGGGGCAAAGTGGCTACACCTTC
TRBD1	.	TRBV19	TRBJ1-4	CASSLDRGRVAVGLFF	TGTGCCAGTAGCCTCGACAGGGGGCGAGTGGCTGTGGGACTGTTTTTT
.	.	TRBV30	TRBJ1-6	CAWTSQGLYNSPLHF	TGTGCCTGGACCTCACAGGGCCTATATAATTCACCCCTCCACTTT
TRBD2	.	TRBV5-4	TRBJ2-5	CASSLELAGGQETQYF	TGTGCCAGCAGCCTCGAACTAGCGGGGGGCCAAGAGACCCAGTACTTC
TRBD1	.	TRBV5-6	TRBJ2-2	CASSLEFRGLPGELFF	TGTGCCAGCAGCTTGGAGTTCAGGGGGCTCCCCGGGGAGCTGTTTTTT
TRBD1	.	TRBV7-8	TRBJ1-4	CASSPGQGAPSNEKLFF	TGTGCCAGCAGCCCAGGACAGGGGGCGCCATCTAATGAAAAACTGTTTTTT
TRBD1	.	TRBV7-2	TRBJ2-1	CASSPGQGAPRRDNEQFF	TGTGCCAGCAGCCCTGGACAGGGGGCCCCTCGACGAGACAATGAGCAGTTCTTC
.	.	TRBV19	TRBJ2-5	CASSIGGQETQYF	TGTGCCAGTAGTATTGGCGGGCAAGAGACCCAGTACTTC
TRBD1	.	TRBV28	TRBJ1-2	CASSKETHRGYYGYTF	TGTGCCAGCAGTAAGGAAACCCACAGGGGGTACTATGGCTACACCTTC
.	.	TRBV5-4	TRBJ2-3	CASSLTGNTDTQYF	TGTGCCAGCAGCTTGACAGGTAACACAGATACGCAGTATTTT
.	.	TRBV25-1	TRBJ2-5	CASSEFQFQETQYF	TGTGCCAGCAGTGAATTTCAGTTCCAAGAGACCCAGTACTTC
.	.	TRBV30	TRBJ1-4	CAWSLRGLKGEKLFF	TGTGCCTGGAGTCTTAGGGGTCTAAAGGGCGAAAAACTGTTTTTT
TRBD1	.	TRBV5-1	TRBJ1-1	CASSLDRGNTEAFF	TGCGCCAGCAGCTTAGACAGGGGGAACACTGAAGCTTTCTTT
.	few	TRBV7-3	TRBJ2-5	CASSMTVGQETQYF	TGTGCCAGCAGCATGACAGTGGGGCAAGAGACCCAGTACTTC
.	.	TRBV6-1	TRBJ1-5	CASSEAAWHF	TGTGCCAGCAGTGAAGCAGCTTGGCATTTT
TRBD1	.	TRBV5-4	TRBJ2-7	CASSLGQGAWEQYF	TGTGCCAGCAGCCTCGGACAGGGGGCGTGGGAGCAGTACTTC
.	.	TRBV30	TRBJ1-5	CAWSGGMDQPQHF	TGTGCCTGGAGTGGAGGGATGGATCAGCCCCAGCATTTT
TRBD2	few	TRBV7-9	TRBJ2-1	CASSLYYGSGRTYNEQFF	TGTGCCAGCAGCTTATATTACGGTAGCGGGAGGACCTACAATGAGCAGTTCTTC
.	few	TRBV6-5	TRBJ1-5	CASSRVVNSNQPQHF	TGTGCCAGCAGTCGGGTAGTTAATAGCAATCAGCCCCAGCATTTT
.	.	TRBV2	TRBJ1-5	CASSDHGSNRPQHF	TGTGCCAGCAGTGACCATGGCTCCAACCGGCCCCAGCATTTT
.	.	TRBV13	TRBJ2-7	CASSLNVRDHEQYF	TGTGCCAGCAGCTTAAATGTCAGGGATCACGAGCAGTACTTC
TRBD1	.	TRBV10-3	TRBJ2-2	CAISPDRGLGNTGELFF	TGTGCCATCAGCCCCGACAGGGGGCTAGGGAACACCGGGGAGCTGTTTTTT